This T cell receptor (beta chain) was identified in a study of persistence of HIV-infected CD4 T cells. Trimming removed 6 bases from V and 4 bases from J; junction bases left unmatched: 5. Per germline, CDR1 MDHEN and CDR2 SYDVKM. This CDR3 has 15 residues. Worth noting for this clone: Its cognate antigen is unknown.

The immunoSEQ assay was version 4, run in survey mode. Profiling relied on immunoSEQ multiplex PCR, and the TCRdb table lists in-frame clones only, not all of them. The sample includes some 16,000 clones, roughly 61% seen only once; the top ten take approximately 9.2%. Lysates of CMV-infected fibroblasts at 10 ug/mL stimulated these cells. Sorting of responding CD4+ T cells relied on upregulated CD40 ligand together with CD69. Donors were HIV-1-infected adults who began suppressive ART during chronic infection. CD4+ T cell counts exceeded 400 cells/uL; CMV serology was positive. CD8-depleted PBMCs were stimulated about 17 hours with anti-CD28/CD49d costimulation, CD40-blocking antibody and enfuvirtide.

This clonotype was sampled from an adult woman with HIV who was CMV-seropositive. The sample in question was CD4+ T cells sorted from PBMCs after roughly 19-hour stimulation, obtained from a patient who received antiretroviral therapy. The chain employs TRBV28 and TRBJ1-5, with 11 positions matching TRBD1. The CDR3 coding sequence is TGTGCCAGCAGGCAAGGACAGGGGGCTAATCAGCCCCAGCATTTT. Amino acid sequence: CASRQGQGANQPQHF.